This TCR beta chain was captured in a study of cytomegalovirus exposure and HLA in healthy donors. PCR employed 60 Vbeta and 13 Jbeta primers. The assay was immunoSEQ multiplex PCR, and TCRdb's table has in-frame clones only and misses some. The sample has 200,000 to 300,000 clones, around 83% seen once. V dropped 6 bases and J dropped 4; count of bases not matched to a gene: 8. The germline V gene encodes CDR1 ENHRY and CDR2 SYGVKD. The CDR3 loop spans 14 amino acids. In the case of this clone: Its target is unknown.

The study's findings and limits: In a later analysis, most CMV-associated TCR beta chains appeared HLA-restricted.

The sample comprised PBMCs. V and J are TRBV10-3 and TRBJ2-7; 8 nucleotides align to TRBD2. This receptor was taken from a girl aged 2 to 10 in good health and CMV-seronegative. The CDR3 DNA follows: TGTGCCATCAGGAGGCGGGAGGTATCGTACGAGCAGTACTTC. Amino acid sequence: CAIRRREVSYEQYF.